The clone carrying this T cell receptor beta chain was counted many times. The target antigen is unknown. The trim removed 0 bases at V and 6 bases at J, leaving 10 bases unmatched. Per the germline V gene, CDR1 is SNHLY and CDR2 is FYNNEI. This CDR3 comprises 16 residues. These data belong to a study of human T cells and chemical hapten exposure. From the RACE reads, TCRdb called clonotypes with MiXCR, one entry per CDR3 protein. The sample consists of some 82,000 distinct CDR3 sequences, less than 8% of them appearing once. Study-level points and caveats: More PT1 expanded TCRs went with higher patch test scores.

The time point is: patch test 2, 6 weeks after DPC sensitization. Treatment indicated: therapeutic diphenylcyclopropenone sensitization with weekly scalp DPC. Non-pregnant alopecia patients aged 18 to 70, suitable for DPC therapy. The V gene is TRBV2, the J gene TRBJ2-5, with 7 bases aligning to TRBD2. The material sequenced was whole blood, taken in connection with sensitization to the hapten diphenylcyclopropenone (DPC). This receptor was obtained from a woman in her thirties with alopecia areata. Some clones in this sample may be carry-over from other donors' samples. DNA for the CDR3: TGTGCCAGCAGTGAAGCAGTGAGCGGGGCCCTCCAGACCCAGTACTTC. This translates into CASSEAVSGALQTQYF.